There are many counts of the clone carrying this T cell receptor (beta chain). Nobody among the patients had been given any treatment before thyroid surgery. CDR3 length: 12 residues. V lost 3 bases and J lost 3, with 6 bases in between. The germline gives CDR1 SNHLY, CDR2 FYNNEI. MiXCR reprocessed the PCR reads for TCRdb. The table records about 93,000 clones, roughly 12% of them present only once. These data originate in a study of metastatic and nonmetastatic thyroid tumors. J is TRBJ2-7 and V is TRBV2; D unresolved. Sequenced sample: blood. This TCR derives from a female donor with papillary thyroid cancer or a benign thyroid nodule (not recorded which). Some clones in this sample may be carry-over from other donors' samples. Here the CDR3 DNA reads TGTGCCAGCAGTGATACAGACTACGAGCAGTACTTC. Protein sequence: CASSDTDYEQYF.